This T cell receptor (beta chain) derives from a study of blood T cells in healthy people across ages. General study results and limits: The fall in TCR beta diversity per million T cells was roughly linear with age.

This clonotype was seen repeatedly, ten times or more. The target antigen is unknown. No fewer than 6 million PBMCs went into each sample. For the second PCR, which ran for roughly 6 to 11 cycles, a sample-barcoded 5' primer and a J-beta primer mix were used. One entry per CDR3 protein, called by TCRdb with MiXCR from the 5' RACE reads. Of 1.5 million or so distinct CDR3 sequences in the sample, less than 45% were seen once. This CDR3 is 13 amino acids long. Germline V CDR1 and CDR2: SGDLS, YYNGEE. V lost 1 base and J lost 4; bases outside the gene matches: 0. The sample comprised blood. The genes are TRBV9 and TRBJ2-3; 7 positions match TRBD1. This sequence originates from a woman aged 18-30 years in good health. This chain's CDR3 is CASSVQGADTQYF. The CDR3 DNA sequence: TGTGCCAGCAGCGTACAGGGGGCAGATACGCAGTATTTT.